One and the same sample provided the 26 T cell receptor beta chains below, sequenced in a study of regulatory T cells in long-lasting Graves disease. Construction of TCR beta libraries relied on iRepertoire HTBI primers and on Arm-PCR targeting CDR3 regions. TCRdb reanalysed the multiplex PCR reads using MiXCR and keeps one entry per CDR3 protein. The sample has about 500,000 distinct CDR3 sequences, 12% seen once. The time point here: newly diagnosed GD, antithyroid drugs for less than 3 months. Scientists built the TCR library using RNA that was extracted from PBMCs. The same data also contributed to another study, on T cells in Graves' hyperthyroidism and ophthalmopathy.

The input for sequencing was peripheral blood mononuclear cells (PBMCs), taken at new diagnosis, from a patient treated with antithyroid drugs. Receptor source: a young woman with Graves disease.

The chain uses TRBV7-2 and TRBJ1-2, with 11 bases identical to TRBD1. This CDR3 has 16 residues. J was trimmed by 8 bases and V by 5 bases; bases with no gene match: 13. The germline V gene has CDR1 SGHTA and CDR2 FQGNSA. This CDR3 reads CASSPMTGQGASGYTF. The CDR3 coding sequence is TGTGCCAGCAGCCCTATGACTGGACAGGGGGCTTCGGGCTACACCTTC. The variable domain in full, with the rest retrieved from reference TRBV7-2 and TRBJ1-2, is GAGVSQSPSNKVTEKGKDVELRCDPISGHTALYWYRQSLGQGLEFLIYFQGNSAPDKSGLPSDRFSAERTGGSVSTLTIQRTQQEDSAVYLCASSPMTGQGASGYTFGSGTRLTVV.

This clonotype was counted many times. The V gene is TRBV4-1, the J gene TRBJ1-5; the D gene is possibly TRBD1 (5 bases). Trimming cost V 3 bases and J 1 base, with 13 bases left between them. Germline values: CDR1 MGHRA, CDR2 YSYEKL. CDR3 length: 16 amino acids. This CDR3 is CASSQQGEGSNQPQHF. The CDR3 DNA follows: TGCGCCAGCAGCCAGCAGGGAGAAGGAAGCAATCAGCCCCAGCATTTT.

This clonotype was counted many times. The chain couples TRBV20-1 to TRBJ2-3, with TRBD2 identical over 8 bases. The length of the CDR3 is 14 residues. Unmatched junction bases numbered 0, after V lost 1 base and J lost 0 bases. Germline CDR1 is DFQATT and CDR2 is SNEGSKA (reference sequence). This chain's CDR3 is CSARVAGSTDTQYF. Written as DNA, the CDR3 is TGCAGTGCTAGAGTAGCGGGAAGCACAGATACGCAGTATTTT.

At least ten counts were recorded for this clonotype. V and J are TRBV20-1 and TRBJ2-3, with TRBD2 identical over 10 bases. The ends lost 5 bases at V and 0 bases at J; junction bases unmatched: 5. Germline V CDR1 and CDR2: DFQATT, SNEGSKA (reference sequence). This CDR3 has 15 residues. CDR3 amino acids: CSAPTSGSSTDTQYF. CDR3 in DNA: TGCAGTGCTCCGACTAGCGGGTCTAGCACAGATACGCAGTATTTT.

In its sample, this clonotype was seen many times. The junction departs from the called germline gene at one end, perhaps through a read error. The chain carries TRBV5-1 and TRBJ2-7; D could derive from TRBD1 or TRBD2 (5 bases each). This CDR3 region has 13 residues. Germline V gives CDR1 SGHRS, CDR2 YFSETQ. The CDR3 sequence: CASSLSGRYEQYF. The CDR3 nucleotides read TGTGCCAGCAGTTTATCGGGACGATACGAGCAGTACTTC.

This clonotype appeared many times. The chain couples TRBV28 to TRBJ1-1; no clear D. The CDR3 extends over 12 amino acids. The V gene's germline CDR1 is MDHEN and CDR2 SYDVKM. The germline V and J ends were trimmed by 5 bases and 8 bases, with 12 bases remaining between them. The CDR3 here is CASSETQAEAFF. The CDR3 DNA reads as TGTGCCAGCAGTGAGACCCAGGCCGAAGCTTTCTTT.

This clonotype has more than one count but fewer than ten. V gene TRBV20-1 combines with J gene TRBJ2-1; 9 bases align to TRBD2. CDR1 DFQATT and CDR2 SNEGSKA come from the germline V gene (reference sequence). CDR3 length: 17 amino acids. After removal of 1 base from V and 5 bases from J, the junction contained 12 bases not matched to a gene. CDR3 residues: CSARGPYNSGSHNEQFF. Here the CDR3 DNA reads TGCAGTGCTAGAGGCCCCTATAATAGCGGGAGCCACAATGAGCAGTTCTTC.

This clonotype was recorded at least ten times. The CDR3 DNA reads as TGTGCCAGCAGTCCCGACACTCTCTCTGGAAACACCATATATTTT. This translates into CASSPDTLSGNTIYF. The chain recombines TRBV6-1 with TRBJ1-3; D is uncertain. V was pared by 5 bases and J by 0 bases, with 11 bases between. CDR3 length: 15 amino acids. In germline, CDR1 is MNHNS, CDR2 SASEGT.

V and J are TRBV24-1 and TRBJ2-5; no clear D. This CDR3 spans 13 amino acids. V was pared by 4 bases and J by 6 bases, with 11 bases between. CDR1 is KGHDR and CDR2 is SFDVKD in the germline V gene. CDR3 sequence: CATSDLSGQTQYF. The CDR3 DNA sequence: TGTGCCACCAGTGACCTCTCGGGCCAGACCCAGTACTTC.

Ten or more counts support this clonotype. This chain uses TRBV28 with TRBJ2-1; weak D call: TRBD2 (6 bases). Trimming removed 11 bases from V and 0 bases from J, with 11 bases in between. The germline V gene has CDR1 MDHEN and CDR2 SYDVKM. This CDR3 region has 13 residues. CDR3 sequence (DNA): TGTGCCGTCCGGGGGAGCTCCTACAATGAGCAGTTCTTC. It is translated as CAVRGSSYNEQFF.

This clonotype has at least ten counts. V usage is TRBV11-2 and J usage is TRBJ2-1; 8 positions match TRBD1. The CDR3 spans 15 residues. CDR1 and CDR2 from the germline V gene are SGHAT and FQNNGV. The V gene end was trimmed by 4 bases and the J gene end by 10 bases; junction bases not matched to a gene: 12. The CDR3 sequence is CASSWTGTRDREQFF. CDR3 in DNA: TGTGCCAGCAGCTGGACTGGGACCCGGGACAGGGAGCAGTTCTTC.

This chain uses TRBV2 with TRBJ2-7; D is perhaps TRBD2 (5 bases). Germline V gives CDR1 SNHLY, CDR2 FYNNEI. With 8 bases removed from V and 0 bases from J, the gap between germline ends came to 14 bases. The CDR3 loop spans 14 amino acids. CDR3 nucleotide sequence: TGTGCCAGCTCCCCATCTGAGGGCTCCTACGAGCAGTACTTC. Translation: CASSPSEGSYEQYF.

This clonotype was seen repeatedly, ten times or more. The chain recombines TRBV7-8 with TRBJ2-7; TRBD2 aligns across 12 bases. Germline V gene sequence: CDR1 SGHVS, CDR2 FQNEAQ. This CDR3 has 13 residues. After removal of 5 bases from V and 9 bases from J, the junction contained 5 bases not matched to a gene. The CDR3 DNA sequence: TGTGCCAGCAGCGCAAAACTAGCGGGAGGGCAGTACTTC. Its protein product is CASSAKLAGGQYF.

This clonotype was counted ten times or more. V and J are TRBV2 and TRBJ1-2, with 8 bases matching TRBD1. The J segment lost 7 bases and the V segment lost 5 bases, leaving 6 bases of the junction unmatched. In germline, CDR1 is SNHLY, CDR2 FYNNEI. The CDR3 spans 13 residues. The CDR3 DNA sequence: TGTGCCAGCAGTATCCAGGGGGCGGTTGGCTACACCTTC. This codes for CASSIQGAVGYTF.

The sample holds many counts of this clonotype. The rearrangement joins TRBV6-5 to TRBJ1-1; D call uncertain. The CDR3 extends over 15 amino acids. Germline V gives CDR1 MNHEY, CDR2 SVGAGI. V shed 0 bases and J shed 0 bases, with 8 bases lying between them. The CDR3 DNA follows: TGTGCCAGCAGTTACTCGACAAGGCTGAACACTGAAGCTTTCTTT. Its translation is CASSYSTRLNTEAFF.

This clonotype was counted at least ten times. The genes are TRBV2 and TRBJ2-1; 8 positions agree with TRBD1. Trimming at V came to 6 bases and at J to 10 bases, leaving 11 bases not matched to a gene. Germline CDR1 is SNHLY and CDR2 is FYNNEI. The CDR3 length is 14 residues. In DNA form, the CDR3 reads TGTGCCAGCAGAACCCGGACAGGGTTCGGGGAGCAGTTCTTC. It translates to CASRTRTGFGEQFF.

Ten or more counts support this clonotype. V is TRBV2 and J is TRBJ2-1; 10 bases are a match to TRBD2. The CDR3 runs 15 residues. From germline, CDR1 is SNHLY and CDR2 FYNNEI. V was clipped by 6 bases and J by 5 bases; unmatched bases: 7. The CDR3 loop reads CASRERTSGNNEQFF. The CDR3 coding sequence is TGTGCCAGCAGAGAGAGGACTAGCGGTAACAATGAGCAGTTCTTC.

This clonotype has ten or more counts. This chain links TRBV7-2 with TRBJ1-5; 7 bases are shared with TRBD1. CDR1 is SGHTA and CDR2 is FQGNSA in the germline V gene. V lost 2 bases and J lost 5; bases outside the gene matches: 9. CDR3 length equals 16 residues. The DNA of the CDR3 is TGTGCCAGCAGCTTATGGGCGGACAGGAGGTATCAGCCCCAGCATTTT. Residues: CASSLWADRRYQPQHF.

This rearrangement joins TRBV6-2 or TRBV6-3 to TRBJ2-7; 14 bases agree with TRBD2. The CDR3 sequence is 18 residues long. J was trimmed by 3 bases and V by 6 bases; bases with no gene match: 13. Germline values: CDR1 MNHEY, CDR2 SVGEGT. CDR3 sequence (DNA): TGTGCCAGCAGAGACGGGACTAGCGGGAGAAGGGATTTCTACGAGCAGTACTTC. Protein: CASRDGTSGRRDFYEQYF.

This clonotype was counted at least ten times. The gene calls are TRBV19 and TRBJ1-5; the D is unclear. Between the trimmed V and J ends, which lost 3 bases and 3 bases, there was a span of 6 bases. Per the germline V gene, CDR1 is LNHDA and CDR2 is SQIVND (reference sequence). The CDR3 length is 13 residues. The CDR3 is CASSIDANQPQHF. In DNA, the CDR3 is TGTGCCAGTAGTATCGATGCCAATCAGCCCCAGCATTTT.

Many counts were recorded for this clonotype. The rearrangement uses TRBV11-2 and TRBJ2-2; unclear D gene. CDR1 is SGHAT, CDR2 FQNNGV, per germline. CDR3 length: 15 residues. The ends were cut back, 0 bases at V and 4 bases at J, with 9 bases in the middle. CDR3 region: CASSLERVGTGELFF. The CDR3 nucleotides are TGTGCCAGCAGCTTAGAAAGGGTTGGCACCGGGGAGCTGTTTTTT.

This chain links TRBV5-6 with TRBJ2-1, with 13 bases matching TRBD2. Per the germline V gene, CDR1 is SGHDT and CDR2 is YYEEEE. The V segment lost 4 bases and the J segment 9 bases; nucleotides outside the gene matches: 7. CDR3 length: 15 residues. CDR3 in DNA: TGTGCCAGCAGCCCAACTAGCGGGAGGGCCGCTGAGCAGTTCTTC. This gives the protein CASSPTSGRAAEQFF.

The chain links TRBV12-3 or TRBV12-4 to TRBJ2-5; unclear D gene. The CDR3 consists of 12 residues. The V gene lost 3 bases and the J gene lost 6 bases, with 8 bases spanning the gap. CDR3 coding DNA: TGTGCCAGCAGTTTGTCCTGGAAGACCCAGTACTTC. Translating it yields CASSLSWKTQYF.

This clonotype was seen a single time. The V gene is TRBV6-5, the J gene TRBJ1-6; perhaps TRBD1 as D (5 bases). This CDR3 region has 14 residues. Trimming shortened V by 2 bases and J by 7 bases, and 9 bases separated the two germline ends. CDR1 and CDR2 from the germline V gene are MNHEY and SVGAGI. The CDR3 DNA reads as TGTGCCAGCAGTTACCGCGGGACCAATTCACCCCTCCACTTT. Translating gives CASSYRGTNSPLHF.

A few counts support this clonotype. The chain links TRBV27 to TRBJ1-4, with D possibly matching TRBD1 (5 bases). CDR3 length equals 16 residues. Germline V gene sequence: CDR1 MNHEY, CDR2 SMNVEV (reference sequence). The V and J ends lost 5 bases and 5 bases respectively, with 18 bases between them. CDR3 bases: TGTGCCAGCAGTCCTGGGAGGCAGGGACCAAATGAAAAACTGTTTTTT. It translates to CASSPGRQGPNEKLFF.

In this sample, this clonotype turned up many times. The chain carries TRBV6-9 and TRBJ1-5, with D maybe TRBD1 (5 bases). This CDR3 has 19 residues. The V gene lost 2 bases and the J gene lost 0 bases, with 20 bases spanning the gap. Looked up from germline, CDR1 is MNHGY and CDR2 is SVAAGI. In nucleotides, the CDR3 is TGTGCCAGCAGTTATGGTCGGGTCAGGGAGGGCTATAGCAATCAGCCCCAGCATTTT. Translation gives CASSYGRVREGYSNQPQHF.